This T cell receptor (beta chain) was sequenced for a study of post-analysis software for immune sequencing data. Study details: Included courses were relapsing-remitting and secondary progressive multiple sclerosis; progressive-relapsing multiple sclerosis was also included. Findings of the study overall: Diversity measured as normalized Chao1 was significantly lower in multiple sclerosis patients than in controls. Those samples that were prepared in the same batch co-clustered strongly by F measure. Five TRBV segments, including TRBV5-6, TRBV5-1 and TRBV20-1, were more frequent in patients than controls.

Germline assignment: CDR1 DFQATT and CDR2 SNEGSKA (reference sequence). V lost 2 bases and J lost 1, with 18 bases in between. CDR3 length equals 16 residues. Researchers reported that TCR beta cDNA libraries carried unique molecular identifiers. Each batch of about 1 to 11 million T cells produced hundreds of thousands of cDNA molecules. One entry per CDR3 protein results from TCRdb running MiXCR on the PCR reads. The repertoire holds about 620,000 distinct CDR3 sequences, about 40% seen once, with 1.7% in the top ten. On this clonotype itself: Its antigen is still unknown.

Sequencing was carried out using blood. This chain connects TRBV20-1 to TRBJ2-7; D is unclear. The TCR was taken from a girl aged 5 to 17 with multiple sclerosis. The CDR3 nucleotides read TGCAGTGCTAGACTAGACATGTCCCCCACTTCCTACGAGCAGTACTTC. Residues: CSARLDMSPTSYEQYF.